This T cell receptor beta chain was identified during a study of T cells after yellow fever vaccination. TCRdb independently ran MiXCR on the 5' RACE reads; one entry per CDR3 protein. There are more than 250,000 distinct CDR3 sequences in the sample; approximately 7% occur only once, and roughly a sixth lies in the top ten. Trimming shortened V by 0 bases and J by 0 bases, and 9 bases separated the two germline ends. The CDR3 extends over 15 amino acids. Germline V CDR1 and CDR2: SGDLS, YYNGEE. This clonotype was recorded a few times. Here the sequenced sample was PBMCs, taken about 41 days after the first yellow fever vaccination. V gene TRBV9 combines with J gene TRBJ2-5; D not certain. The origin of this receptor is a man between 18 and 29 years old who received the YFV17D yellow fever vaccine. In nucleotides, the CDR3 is TGTGCCAGCAGCGTAGGTCGCACAGACCAAGAGACCCAGTACTTC. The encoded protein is CASSVGRTDQETQYF.